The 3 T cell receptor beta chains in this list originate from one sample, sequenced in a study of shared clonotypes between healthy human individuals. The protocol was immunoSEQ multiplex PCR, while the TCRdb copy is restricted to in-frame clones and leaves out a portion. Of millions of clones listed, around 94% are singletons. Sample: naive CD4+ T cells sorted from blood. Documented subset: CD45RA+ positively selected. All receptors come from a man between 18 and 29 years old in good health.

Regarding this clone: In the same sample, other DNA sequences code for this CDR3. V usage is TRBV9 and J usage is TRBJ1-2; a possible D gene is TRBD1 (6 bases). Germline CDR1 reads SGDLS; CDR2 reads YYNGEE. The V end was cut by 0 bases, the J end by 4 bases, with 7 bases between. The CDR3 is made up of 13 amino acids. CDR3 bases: TGTGCCAGCAGCGTAGAGACAGGCTATGGCTACACCTTC. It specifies CASSVETGYGYTF.

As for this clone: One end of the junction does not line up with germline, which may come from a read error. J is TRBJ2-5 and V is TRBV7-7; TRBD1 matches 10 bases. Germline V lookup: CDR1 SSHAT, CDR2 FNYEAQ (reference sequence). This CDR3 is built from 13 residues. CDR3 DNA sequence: TGTGCTAGCATGGGACAGGGGCAAGAGACCCAGTACTTC. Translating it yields CASMGQGQETQYF.

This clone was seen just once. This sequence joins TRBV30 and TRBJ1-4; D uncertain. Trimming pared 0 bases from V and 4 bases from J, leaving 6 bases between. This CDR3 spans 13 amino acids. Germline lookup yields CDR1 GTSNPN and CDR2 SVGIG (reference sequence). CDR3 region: CAWSVAFNEKLFF. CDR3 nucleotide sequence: TGTGCCTGGAGTGTAGCCTTTAATGAAAAACTGTTTTTT.